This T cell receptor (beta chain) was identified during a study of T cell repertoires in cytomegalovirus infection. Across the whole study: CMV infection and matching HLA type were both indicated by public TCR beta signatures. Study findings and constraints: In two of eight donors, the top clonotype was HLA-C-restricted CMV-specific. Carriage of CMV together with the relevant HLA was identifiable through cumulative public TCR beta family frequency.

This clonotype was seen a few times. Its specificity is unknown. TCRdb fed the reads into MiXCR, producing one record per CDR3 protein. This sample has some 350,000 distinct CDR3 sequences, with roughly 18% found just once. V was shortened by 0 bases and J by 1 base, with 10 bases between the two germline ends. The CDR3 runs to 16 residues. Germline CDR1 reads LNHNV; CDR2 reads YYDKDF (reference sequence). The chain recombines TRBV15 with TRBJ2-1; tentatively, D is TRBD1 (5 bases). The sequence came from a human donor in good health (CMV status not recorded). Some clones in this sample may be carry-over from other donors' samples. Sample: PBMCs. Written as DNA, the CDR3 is TGTGCCACCAGCAGAGAACCTAGGGGATCCTACAATGAGCAGTTCTTC. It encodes CATSREPRGSYNEQFF.